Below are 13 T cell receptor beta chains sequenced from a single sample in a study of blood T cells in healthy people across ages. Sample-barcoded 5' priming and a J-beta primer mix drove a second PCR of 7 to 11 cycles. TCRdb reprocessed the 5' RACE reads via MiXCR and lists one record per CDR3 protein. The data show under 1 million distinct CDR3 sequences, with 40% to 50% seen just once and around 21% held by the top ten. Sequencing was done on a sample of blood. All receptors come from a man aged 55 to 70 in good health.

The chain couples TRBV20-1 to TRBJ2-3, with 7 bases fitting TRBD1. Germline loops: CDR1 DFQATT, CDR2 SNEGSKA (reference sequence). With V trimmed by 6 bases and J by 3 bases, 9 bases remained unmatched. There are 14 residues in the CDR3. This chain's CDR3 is CSAPLDRVTDTQYF. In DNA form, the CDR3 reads TGCAGTGCGCCGCTTGACAGGGTTACAGATACGCAGTATTTT.

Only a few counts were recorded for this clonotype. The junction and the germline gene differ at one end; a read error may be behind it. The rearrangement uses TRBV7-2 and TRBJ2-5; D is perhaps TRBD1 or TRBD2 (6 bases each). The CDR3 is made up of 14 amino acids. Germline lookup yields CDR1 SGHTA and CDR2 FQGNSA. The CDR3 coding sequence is TGTGCCAGCAGCTTAACGGGGGCCCAAGAGACCCTGTACTTC. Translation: CASSLTGAQETLYF.

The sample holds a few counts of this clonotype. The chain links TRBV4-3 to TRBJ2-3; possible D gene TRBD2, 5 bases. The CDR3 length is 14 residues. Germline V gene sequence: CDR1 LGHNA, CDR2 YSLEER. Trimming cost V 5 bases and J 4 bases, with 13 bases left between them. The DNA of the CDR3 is TGCGCCAGCAGCGTCCAAACGGGGTCAGATACGCAGTATTTT. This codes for CASSVQTGSDTQYF.

Here the CDR3 DNA reads TGCAGCGCCGTCGGGACAGCTTACACTGAAGCTTTCTTT. This codes for CSAVGTAYTEAFF. V gene TRBV29-1 combines with J gene TRBJ1-1, with 7 positions matching TRBD1. The CDR3 extends over 13 amino acids. The V gene end was trimmed by 7 bases and the J gene end by 3 bases; junction bases not matched to a gene: 8. Germline CDR1 and CDR2: SQVTM and ANQGSEA. Drawing the rest from reference TRBV29-1 and TRBJ1-1, the complete variable domain is SAVISQKPSRDICQRGTSLTIQCQVDSQVTMMFWYRQQPGQSLTLIATANQGSEATYESGFVIDKFPISRPNLTFSTLTVSNMSPEDSSIYLCSAVGTAYTEAFFGQGTRLTVV.

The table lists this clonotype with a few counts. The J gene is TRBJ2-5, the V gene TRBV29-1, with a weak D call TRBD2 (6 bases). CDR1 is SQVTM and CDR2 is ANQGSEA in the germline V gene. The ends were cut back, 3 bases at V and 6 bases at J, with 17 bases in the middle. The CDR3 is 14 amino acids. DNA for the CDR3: TGCAGCGTTGAGGATGGGGCACGCGGGAAGACCCAGTACTTC. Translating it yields CSVEDGARGKTQYF. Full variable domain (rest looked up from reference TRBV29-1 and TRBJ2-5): SAVISQKPSRDICQRGTSLTIQCQVDSQVTMMFWYRQQPGQSLTLIATANQGSEATYESGFVIDKFPISRPNLTFSTLTVSNMSPEDSSIYLCSVEDGARGKTQYFGPGTRLLVL.

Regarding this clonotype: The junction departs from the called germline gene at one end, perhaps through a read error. The CDR3 coding sequence is TGTGCCAGCAGCCATAACCGGGGGGGATGGAGCTCCTACAAGCAGTACTTC. It translates to CASSHNRGGWSSYKQYF. This chain connects TRBV12-3 or TRBV12-4 to TRBJ2-7, with 8 nucleotides matching TRBD2. There are 17 residues in the CDR3.

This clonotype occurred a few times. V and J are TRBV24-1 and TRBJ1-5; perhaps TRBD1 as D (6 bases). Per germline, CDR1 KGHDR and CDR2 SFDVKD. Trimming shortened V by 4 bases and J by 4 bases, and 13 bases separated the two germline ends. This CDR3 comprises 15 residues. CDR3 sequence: CATSDHGQLNQPQHF. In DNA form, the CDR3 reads TGTGCCACCAGTGACCACGGACAGTTAAATCAGCCCCAGCATTTT.

CDR3 bases: TGTGCCAGCAGCTTAACCGGAGACACACACGATGGCTACACCTTC. Encoded protein: CASSLTGDTHDGYTF. The chain combines TRBV11-3 with TRBJ1-2; D unresolved. The CDR3 covers 15 residues. Germline-derived CDR1 and CDR2 are SGHNT and YENEEA. Trimming stripped 2 bases from V and 6 bases from J, with 16 bases between.

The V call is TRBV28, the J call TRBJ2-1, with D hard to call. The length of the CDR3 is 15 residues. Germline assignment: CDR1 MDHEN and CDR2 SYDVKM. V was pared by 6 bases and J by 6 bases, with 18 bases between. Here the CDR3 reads CASSPGSGHGNEQFF. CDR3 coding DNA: TGTGCCAGCAGCCCAGGATCGGGTCACGGCAATGAGCAGTTCTTC. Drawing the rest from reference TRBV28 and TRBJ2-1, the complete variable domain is DVKVTQSSRYLVKRTGEKVFLECVQDMDHENMFWYRQDPGLGLRLIYFSYDVKMKEKGDIPEGYSVSREKKERFSLILESASTNQTSMYLCASSPGSGHGNEQFFGPGTRLTVL.

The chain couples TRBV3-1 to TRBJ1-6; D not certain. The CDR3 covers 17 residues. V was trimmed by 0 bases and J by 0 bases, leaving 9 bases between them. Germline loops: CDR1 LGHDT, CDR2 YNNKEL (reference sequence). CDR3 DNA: TGTGCCAGCAGCCAAGATTTTGGGAGCTCCTATAATTCACCCCTCCACTTT. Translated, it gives CASSQDFGSSYNSPLHF.

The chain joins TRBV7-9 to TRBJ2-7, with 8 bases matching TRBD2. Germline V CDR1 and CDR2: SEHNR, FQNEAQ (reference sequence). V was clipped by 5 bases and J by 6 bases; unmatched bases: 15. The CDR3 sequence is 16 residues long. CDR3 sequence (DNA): TGTGCCAGCAGCCCGACCAGCGGGGGTCTGAGGGGCGAGCAGTACTTC. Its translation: CASSPTSGGLRGEQYF.

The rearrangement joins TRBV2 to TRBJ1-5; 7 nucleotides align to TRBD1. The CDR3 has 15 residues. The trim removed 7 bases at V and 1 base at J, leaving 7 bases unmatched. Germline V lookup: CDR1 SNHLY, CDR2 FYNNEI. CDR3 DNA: TGTGCCAGCACCCCTGGACAGGTCAGCAATCAGCCCCAGCATTTT. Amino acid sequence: CASTPGQVSNQPQHF.

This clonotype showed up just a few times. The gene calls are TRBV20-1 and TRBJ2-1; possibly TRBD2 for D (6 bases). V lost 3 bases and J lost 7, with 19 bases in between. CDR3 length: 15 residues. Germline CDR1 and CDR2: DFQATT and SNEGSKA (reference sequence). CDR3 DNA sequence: TGCAGTGCTAGTGTGGCGGGGTATTTGCAGAATGAGCAGTTCTTC. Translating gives CSASVAGYLQNEQFF.